The 22 T cell receptor beta chains reported below all come from one sample, sequenced in a study of cytomegalovirus exposure and HLA in healthy donors. PCR employed 60 Vbeta and 13 Jbeta primers. Profiled with immunoSEQ multiplex PCR; TCRdb holds only in-frame clones, not every one. This repertoire shows a few hundred thousand clones, 65% to 80% found once; its top ten account for 15% to 18%. Sequencing was done on a sample of PBMCs. These receptor sequences come from a man between 40 and 49 years old in good health and CMV-seronegative.

The chain joins TRBV5-1 to TRBJ2-7; 12 nucleotides match TRBD2. The CDR3 loop spans 16 amino acids. V dropped 0 bases and J dropped 2; count of bases not matched to a gene: 3. CDR1 is SGHRS, CDR2 YFSETQ, per germline. The chain's CDR3 is CASSLGWTSGAYEQYF. The CDR3 bases are TGCGCCAGCAGCTTGGGGTGGACTAGCGGGGCCTACGAGCAGTACTTC.

The genes are TRBV10-3 and TRBJ1-6, with a tentative D call TRBD1 (5 bases). Trimming removed 2 bases from V and 12 bases from J, with 8 bases in between. The germline V gene has CDR1 ENHRY and CDR2 SYGVKD. The CDR3 is 12 amino acids. CDR3 amino acids: CAISEPTEPLHF. The CDR3 region has the DNA TGTGCCATCAGTGAGCCGACAGAACCCCTCCACTTT.

J is TRBJ2-3 and V is TRBV5-1; TRBD2 matches 14 bases. V lost 0 bases to trimming and J lost 5 bases; unmatched junction nucleotides: 5. Germline CDR1 and CDR2: SGHRS and YFSETQ. The CDR3 loop spans 17 amino acids. In DNA, the CDR3 is TGCGCCAGCAGCTTGGGACTAGCGGGGGGGATGGGAGATACGCAGTATTTT. Translated: CASSLGLAGGMGDTQYF. Supplemented by reference TRBV5-1 and TRBJ2-3, the full variable domain reads KAGVTQTPRYLIKTRGQQVTLSCSPISGHRSVSWYQQTPGQGLQFLFEYFSETQRNKGNFPGRFSGRQFSNSRSEMNVSTLELGDSALYLCASSLGLAGGMGDTQYFGPGTRLTVL.

This chain joins TRBV19 and TRBJ2-7, with 7 bases lining up with TRBD2. The CDR3 contains 16 residues. Germline trimming cut 1 base from V and 0 bases from J; bases unmatched to any gene: 6. CDR1 is LNHDA, CDR2 SQIVND, per germline (reference sequence). CDR3 sequence reads: CASSIAGRGGSYEQYF. The CDR3 DNA follows: TGTGCCAGTAGTATAGCAGGGAGGGGAGGCTCCTACGAGCAGTACTTC.

This sequence joins TRBV11-2 and TRBJ2-1; D possibly corresponds to TRBD2 (5 bases). V was trimmed by 1 base and J by 6 bases, leaving 10 bases between them. Germline V lookup: CDR1 SGHAT, CDR2 FQNNGV. The CDR3 length is 14 residues. CDR3 DNA sequence: TGTGCCAGCAGCTTAGCCCGGGATCCCAATGAGCAGTTCTTC. Translation: CASSLARDPNEQFF.

The V gene is TRBV10-3, the J gene TRBJ2-2, with unresolved D. The CDR3 extends over 12 amino acids. Trimming took off 5 bases at V and 5 bases at J, with 6 bases between the two ends. CDR1 is ENHRY, CDR2 SYGVKD, per germline. The CDR3 region has the DNA TGTGCCATCAGTTCTAGGACCGGGGAGCTGTTTTTT. This translates into CAISSRTGELFF.

The chain combines TRBV7-2 with TRBJ1-6; TRBD1 matches 8 bases. The CDR3 extends over 16 amino acids. Germline V gene sequence: CDR1 SGHTA, CDR2 FQGNSA. V gave up 5 bases and J gave up 6 bases; unmatched junction bases: 9. CDR3 nucleotide sequence: TGTGCCAGCAGCATCCAGGGGGCGATGGGTAATTCACCCCTCCACTTT. Its translation is CASSIQGAMGNSPLHF. Supplemented by reference TRBV7-2 and TRBJ1-6, the full variable domain reads GAGVSQSPSNKVTEKGKDVELRCDPISGHTALYWYRQSLGQGLEFLIYFQGNSAPDKSGLPSDRFSAERTGGSVSTLTIQRTQQEDSAVYLCASSIQGAMGNSPLHFGNGTRLTVT.

The chain has TRBV4-2 and TRBJ2-4; TRBD2 might be the D (6 bases). CDR1 LGHNA and CDR2 YNFKEQ come from the germline V gene. CDR3 length: 15 residues. V gave up 1 base and J gave up 5 bases, with 12 bases separating them. DNA for the CDR3: TGTGCCAGCAGCCAAGTCGGTGAGCGGGAAAACATTCAGTACTTC. This gives the protein CASSQVGERENIQYF.

This chain links TRBV9 with TRBJ2-1; D possibly corresponds to TRBD2 (7 bases). V gave up 0 bases and J gave up 4 bases, with 11 bases separating them. The CDR3 is made up of 15 amino acids. The germline V gene has CDR1 SGDLS and CDR2 YYNGEE. CDR3 sequence reads: CASSVEGGGYNEQFF. The DNA of the CDR3 is TGTGCCAGCAGCGTAGAGGGGGGAGGGTACAATGAGCAGTTCTTC.

The rearrangement links TRBV4-1 to TRBJ2-5; the match to TRBD1 covers 9 bases. The ends lost 0 bases at V and 5 bases at J; junction bases unmatched: 4. Germline values: CDR1 MGHRA, CDR2 YSYEKL. CDR3 length: 15 amino acids. CDR3 region: CASSQDGQGMETQYF. CDR3 nucleotides: TGCGCCAGCAGCCAAGATGGACAGGGGATGGAGACCCAGTACTTC.

The chain joins TRBV9 to TRBJ2-3, with D unclear. Germline V gives CDR1 SGDLS, CDR2 YYNGEE. The CDR3 spans 13 residues. V was cut by 4 bases and J by 4 bases, with 10 bases left in between. Here the CDR3 DNA reads TGTGCCAGCAGCCCATCTACAGCAGATACGCAGTATTTT. Its protein product is CASSPSTADTQYF.

This clone is a singleton in its sample. The chain uses TRBV4-2 and TRBJ1-6; D is uncertain. The V gene's germline CDR1 is LGHNA and CDR2 YNFKEQ. Trimming removed 0 bases at V and 10 bases at J, with 10 bases between. CDR3 length equals 14 residues. CDR3 nucleotide sequence: TGTGCCAGCAGCCAAGAGAGAGCGGAATCACCCCTCCACTTT. This encodes CASSQERAESPLHF.

This clone was picked up a small number of times. The rearrangement joins TRBV29-1 to TRBJ2-7, with 8 bases matching TRBD2. J gave up 6 bases and V 4 bases, and 5 bases lay outside the gene matches. Germline-derived CDR1 and CDR2 are SQVTM and ANQGSEA. CDR3 size: 12 residues. This chain's CDR3 is CSVGVAGPEQYF. CDR3 coding DNA: TGCAGCGTTGGGGTAGCGGGGCCCGAGCAGTACTTC.

The chain joins TRBV9 to TRBJ2-5; D remains unclear. The V and J ends lost 4 bases and 7 bases respectively, with 17 bases between them. CDR1 is SGDLS, CDR2 YYNGEE, per germline. CDR3 length: 14 amino acids. CDR3: CASSSRPIGGTQYF. For the CDR3, the DNA is TGTGCCAGCAGCTCCCGGCCGATTGGCGGGACCCAGTACTTC.

This clone was observed once. The gene calls are TRBV5-6 and TRBJ1-2; no reliable D call. Germline V gene lookup returns CDR1 SGHDT and CDR2 YYEEEE. V dropped 2 bases and J dropped 6 bases, with 14 bases sitting between them. The CDR3 has 14 residues. CDR3: CASSFFSREDGYTF. The CDR3 DNA sequence: TGTGCCAGCAGCTTCTTCTCTCGGGAGGATGGCTACACCTTC.

The chain combines TRBV29-1 with TRBJ2-7; TRBD2 matches at 14 bases. J was trimmed by 6 bases and V by 1 base; bases with no gene match: 8. CDR3 size: 16 residues. CDR1 is SQVTM, CDR2 ANQGSEA, per germline. In DNA, the CDR3 is TGCAGCGTTGAAGGCGCGACTAGCGGGAGGGCCAGCGAGCAGTACTTC. It encodes CSVEGATSGRASEQYF.

This chain connects TRBV19 to TRBJ1-1; TRBD1 matches 8 bases. This CDR3 spans 16 amino acids. The J segment lost 0 bases and the V segment lost 4 bases, leaving 7 bases of the junction unmatched. Germline lookup yields CDR1 LNHDA and CDR2 SQIVND (reference sequence). The CDR3 spells CASSTGQAMLNTEAFF. The CDR3 coding sequence is TGTGCCAGTAGTACGGGACAGGCAATGTTGAACACTGAAGCTTTCTTT.

The chain uses TRBV5-1 and TRBJ1-2; 10 bases agree with TRBD1. Germline loops: CDR1 SGHRS, CDR2 YFSETQ. With V trimmed by 2 bases and J by 7 bases, 8 bases remained unmatched. This CDR3 region has 15 residues. CDR3 amino acids: CASSFGDRGRRGYTF. CDR3 coding DNA: TGCGCCAGCAGCTTCGGGGACAGGGGACGGCGTGGCTACACCTTC.

In its sample, this clone was seen once. The chain employs TRBV2 and TRBJ1-2; 10 nucleotides agree with TRBD1. This CDR3 comprises 17 residues. J lost 0 bases, V lost 4 bases, and 8 bases had no gene match. Germline CDR1 reads SNHLY; CDR2 reads FYNNEI. The CDR3 here is CASSGGTGVIANYGYTF. CDR3 bases: TGTGCCAGCAGTGGTGGGACAGGGGTAATTGCTAACTATGGCTACACCTTC.

This clone was picked up one time. The rearrangement uses TRBV6-4 and TRBJ1-6; 8 nucleotides align to TRBD1. Germline CDR1 reads MRHNA; CDR2 reads SNTAGT. The CDR3 spans 16 residues. J was trimmed by 13 bases and V by 0 bases; bases with no gene match: 11. CDR3 loop: CASSDSGQVCPFPLHF. CDR3 DNA: TGTGCCAGCAGTGACTCGGGACAGGTATGCCCGTTTCCCCTCCACTTT.

This clone was found once. J is TRBJ1-1 and V is TRBV6-6; no clear D gene. Trimming cost V 8 bases and J 1 base, with 5 bases left between them. The CDR3 covers 11 residues. From germline, CDR1 is MNHNY and CDR2 SVGAGI (reference sequence). This CDR3 is CASGPNTEAFF. As DNA, the CDR3 is TGTGCCAGCGGGCCGAACACTGAAGCTTTCTTT.

The chain employs TRBV5-1 and TRBJ2-3; 10 nucleotides agree with TRBD2. The CDR3 sequence is 14 residues long. Germline V gene sequence: CDR1 SGHRS, CDR2 YFSETQ. The V gene end was trimmed by 7 bases and the J gene end by 1 base; junction bases not matched to a gene: 3. The CDR3 region is CASGTSDRTDTQYF. The CDR3 DNA reads TGCGCCAGCGGGACTAGCGACCGCACAGATACGCAGTATTTT.